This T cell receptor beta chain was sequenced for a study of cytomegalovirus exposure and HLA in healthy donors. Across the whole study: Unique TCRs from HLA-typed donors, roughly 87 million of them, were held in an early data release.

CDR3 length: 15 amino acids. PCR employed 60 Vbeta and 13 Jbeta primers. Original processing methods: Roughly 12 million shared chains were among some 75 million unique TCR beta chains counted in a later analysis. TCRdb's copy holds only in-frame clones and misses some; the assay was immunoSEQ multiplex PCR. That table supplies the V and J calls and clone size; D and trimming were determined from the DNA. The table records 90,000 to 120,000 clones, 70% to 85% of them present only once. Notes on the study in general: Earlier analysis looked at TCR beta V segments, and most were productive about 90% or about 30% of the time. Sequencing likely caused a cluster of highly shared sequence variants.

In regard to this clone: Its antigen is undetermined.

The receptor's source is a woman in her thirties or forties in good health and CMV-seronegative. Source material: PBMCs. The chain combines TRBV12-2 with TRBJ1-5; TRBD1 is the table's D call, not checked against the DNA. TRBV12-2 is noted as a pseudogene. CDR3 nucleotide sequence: TGTGCAAGTCGCTTAGGGGGCCAGGGAAATCAGCCCCAGCATTTT. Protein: CASRLGGQGNQPQHF.